Below are 16 T cell receptor beta chains sequenced from a single sample in a study of CD8 T cells in Susac syndrome. The RNA, about 0.45 to 1 ug, was put through reverse transcription using random hexamers. TCRdb re-analysed the immunoSEQ multiplex PCR reads in MiXCR, keeping a single row per CDR3 protein. The sample shows 400,000 or so distinct CDR3 sequences, around 83% of them seen only once. The sample taken for sequencing was CD8+ T cells from PBMCs. These receptors all stem from a human donor with multiple sclerosis.

The V call is TRBV7-2, the J call TRBJ2-2; D perhaps matches TRBD2 (5 bases). Trimming cost V 5 bases and J 6 bases, with 19 bases left between them. The CDR3 is 16 residues long. Germline loops: CDR1 SGHTA, CDR2 FQGNSA. CDR3 region: CASSPPSGKSSGELFF. DNA of the CDR3: TGTGCCAGCAGCCCTCCAAGCGGCAAATCCTCCGGGGAGCTGTTTTTT.

CDR3 sequence (DNA): TGTGCCAGCAGCCAACATAGTGGCGATGAGCAGTTCTTC. Its protein is CASSQHSGDEQFF. The V gene is TRBV16, the J gene TRBJ2-1; D gene ambiguous. This CDR3 has 13 residues. Trimming took off 2 bases at V and 8 bases at J, with 10 bases between the two ends. Germline CDR1 and CDR2: KGHSY and FQNENV.

The rearrangement uses TRBV11-1 and TRBJ2-7, with TRBD2 matching 11 bases. Germline CDR1 and CDR2: SGHAT and FQDESV (reference sequence). V was pared by 3 bases and J by 3 bases, with 4 bases of the junction left unmatched. This CDR3 is 15 amino acids long. CDR3 sequence: CASSFPGLAGYEQYF. The CDR3 coding sequence is TGTGCCAGCAGCTTCCCAGGACTAGCGGGCTACGAGCAGTACTTC.

V is TRBV27 and J is TRBJ2-5; D remains ambiguous. The CDR3 totals 14 residues. Trimming cost V 2 bases and J 5 bases, with 12 bases left between them. Germline values: CDR1 MNHEY, CDR2 SMNVEV (reference sequence). The CDR3 here is CASSLSGSWETQYF. DNA of the CDR3: TGTGCCAGCAGTTTAAGTGGGTCTTGGGAGACCCAGTACTTC.

J is TRBJ2-4 and V is TRBV12-2. TRBV12-2 is a pseudogene. The CDR3 loop spans 17 amino acids. CDR3 in DNA: TGTGCAAGTCGCGACTGGCCATACATGGTGGCCAAAAACATTCAGTACTTC. This encodes CASRDWPYMVAKNIQYF.

This clonotype was picked up a small number of times. This chain links TRBV27 with TRBJ2-7, with D possibly matching TRBD2 (5 bases). The V gene's germline CDR1 is MNHEY and CDR2 SMNVEV (reference sequence). The V end lost 4 bases, the J end lost 2 bases, and 9 bases lay between the germline ends. The CDR3 consists of 13 residues. CDR3 protein: CASSSSEAYEQYF. The CDR3 DNA reads as TGTGCCAGCAGTTCCTCGGAGGCCTACGAGCAGTACTTC.

This clonotype was observed a few times. The chain links TRBV6-1 to TRBJ2-7, with a weak D call TRBD1 (6 bases). Germline V gene lookup returns CDR1 MNHNS and CDR2 SASEGT. The CDR3 loop spans 13 amino acids. V lost 5 bases to trimming and J lost 5 bases, with 13 bases between them. CDR3 nucleotides: TGTGCCAGCAGTTTCAGGGGTAGCAACGAGCAGTACTTC. Protein sequence: CASSFRGSNEQYF.

This clonotype was detected once. The rearrangement joins TRBV20-1 to TRBJ2-7; 8 bases match TRBD2. Germline loops: CDR1 DFQATT, CDR2 SNEGSKA (reference sequence). The CDR3 has 16 residues. V shed 0 bases, J shed 4 bases, and the junction held 11 bases outside the gene matches. Here the CDR3 DNA reads TGCAGTGCTAGAGATGTCGAGCGGGAGACTCTGTACGAGCAGTACTTC. Translated: CSARDVERETLYEQYF.

This chain joins TRBV18 and TRBJ2-2, with TRBD1 matching over 8 bases. The CDR3 loop spans 15 amino acids. CDR1 is KGHSH and CDR2 is LQKENI in the germline V gene. V was clipped by 0 bases and J by 5 bases; unmatched bases: 2. Written as DNA, the CDR3 is TGTGCCAGCTCACCACCGGACAGGGTGACCGGGGAGCTGTTTTTT. Protein sequence: CASSPPDRVTGELFF.

Remarks on this clonotype: Germline is not matched at one junction end, which may reflect a read error. The chain links TRBV7-9 to TRBJ2-7; the match to TRBD1 covers 7 bases. Germline V gene data show CDR1 as SEHNR and CDR2 as FQNEAQ (reference sequence). The CDR3 is 13 residues long. CDR3 DNA: TGTGCCAGCAGCCCCGGGACAGTCTACGGGCAGTACTTC. As protein: CASSPGTVYGQYF.

This clonotype was seen only a few times. V gene TRBV30 combines with J gene TRBJ2-7; D is ambiguous. Looked up from germline, CDR1 is GTSNPN and CDR2 is SVGIG (reference sequence). V lost 0 bases and J 3 bases, leaving 6 bases between the germline ends. This CDR3 has 12 amino acids. The CDR3 nucleotides are TGTGCCTGGAGTGTTGCGGACTACGAGCAGTACTTC. Translating it yields CAWSVADYEQYF.

In regard to this clonotype: The junction departs from germline at one end; a sequencing error may be responsible. The chain joins TRBV15 to TRBJ1-1; TRBD1 matches at 7 bases. The CDR3 consists of 13 residues. CDR1 and CDR2 from the germline V gene are LNHNV and YYDKDF (reference sequence). This chain's CDR3 is CATTRRQGTEAFF. CDR3 in DNA: TGTGCCACCACCAGAAGACAGGGCACTGAAGCTTTCTTT.

The chain employs TRBV27 and TRBJ1-4, with 7 bases identical to TRBD1. Germline CDR1 reads MNHEY; CDR2 reads SMNVEV (reference sequence). CDR3 length equals 15 residues. The V segment lost 4 bases and the J segment 4 bases; nucleotides outside the gene matches: 6. CDR3 bases: TGTGCCAGCAGTTCACAGGGGTATAATAATGAAAAACTGTTTTTT. It yields the protein CASSSQGYNNEKLFF.

The chain is built from TRBV4-1 and TRBJ1-1, with 9 bases identical to TRBD1. Germline V gene data show CDR1 as MGHRA and CDR2 as YSYEKL. Trimming took 4 bases from V and 7 from J; bases not matched to a gene: 10. The CDR3 runs 15 residues. CDR3 in DNA: TGCGCCAGCAGCCCTGAAGCCGGGACAGGGATTGAAGCTTTCTTT. This translates into CASSPEAGTGIEAFF.

The rearrangement links TRBV6-1 to TRBJ1-5, with a tentative D call TRBD1 (6 bases). V lost 2 bases and J lost 3, with 17 bases in between. Germline lookup yields CDR1 MNHNS and CDR2 SASEGT. CDR3 length: 17 amino acids. CDR3 coding DNA: TGTGCCAGCAGTGAATGGGCGGGGGCCCTCGTCAATCAGCCCCAGCATTTT. It is translated as CASSEWAGALVNQPQHF.

V is TRBV5-5 and J is TRBJ1-1; tentative D call: TRBD1 (6 bases). Germline CDR1 is SGHKS and CDR2 is YYEKEE (reference sequence). Trimming shortened V by 4 bases and J by 1 base, and 14 bases separated the two germline ends. There are 15 residues in the CDR3. CDR3 nucleotides: TGTGCCAGCAGCCACTTCGACAGGAGGAACACTGAAGCTTTCTTT. Its protein product is CASSHFDRRNTEAFF.